The 17 T cell receptor beta chains presented below share a single source sample, sequenced in a study of glioma-infiltrating T cells (dated by TCRdb to the mid-2010s). Instrument used: Illumina MiSeq. TCR alpha and beta CDR3 regions were amplified with the iRepertoire nested amplicon-rescue multiplex PCR (arm-PCR) platform from RNA. TCRdb passed the public sequencing reads through fastp at Q25 and MiXCR, retaining productive beta sequences. For every CDR3 protein sequence, its rows merge into one entry that carries the most common genes and DNA. The sample records roughly 100,000 distinct CDR3 sequences, approximately 42% of which are singletons. The ten top clones hold under 40% of the sample. Sequenced sample: glioma tissue, nonneoplastic brain tissue, or PBMCs (not recorded which). The receptors here all came from a human donor with low-grade glioma or glioblastoma, undergoing nonglioma brain surgery, or in good health (not recorded which).

In the case of this clonotype: A much larger clone differs from this one at a single base, so this may be a read error. V is TRBV18 and J is TRBJ2-7; D uncertain. The germline CDR1 and CDR2 sequences are KGHSH and LQKENI. CDR3 length: 14 amino acids. The CDR3 nucleotides are TGTGCCAGCTTACCAGCCAGCGAGCAATACGAGCAGTACTTC. Residues: CASLPASEQYEQYF.

This rearrangement joins TRBV5-1 to TRBJ2-2; D is perhaps TRBD1 (5 bases). Trimming removed 2 bases from V and 6 bases from J, with 14 bases in between. Germline assignment: CDR1 SGHRS and CDR2 YFSETQ. The CDR3 extends over 15 amino acids. CDR3 protein: CASSLDSSVPGELFF. The DNA of the CDR3 is TGCGCCAGCAGCTTAGACAGCTCGGTCCCCGGGGAGCTGTTTTTT.

A note on this clonotype: A much larger clone lies a single base off, so this may be a read error. CDR3 sequence (DNA): TGTGCTAGTGGTTCCCCCCGGGAGCCTACAGATACGCATTATTTT. Its protein is CASGSPREPTDTHYF. V and J are TRBV12-5 and TRBJ2-3; tentatively, D is TRBD2 (6 bases). The CDR3 covers 15 residues. Per the germline V gene, CDR1 is LGHNT and CDR2 is FRNRAP.

Details on this clonotype: A much larger clone lies one base from this, so it may be a read error. The rearrangement links TRBV12-3 or TRBV12-4 to TRBJ1-2; weak D call: TRBD1 (6 bases). This CDR3 has 13 amino acids. CDR3 region: CDSSFLGAGGYTF. For the CDR3, the DNA is TGTGACAGCAGTTTCCTGGGGGCGGGGGGCTACACCTTC.

In the case of this clonotype: A much larger clone lies a single base off, so this may be a read error. V and J are TRBV29-1 and TRBJ2-3; D gene uncertain. This CDR3 region has 14 residues. V was trimmed by 4 bases and J by 0 bases, leaving 11 bases between them. CDR1 and CDR2 (germline): SQVTM, ANQGSEA. CDR3 region: CSVAGVASTDTQYF. For the CDR3, the DNA is TGCAGCGTTGCTGGAGTGGCTAGCACAGATACGCAGTATTTT.

This clonotype has a handful of counts. This chain joins TRBV6-2 or TRBV6-3 and TRBJ1-2; no clear D gene. Germline V gene sequence: CDR1 MNHEY, CDR2 SVGEGT. The CDR3 covers 16 residues. Trimming took off 9 bases at V and 0 bases at J, with 20 bases between the two ends. In DNA form, the CDR3 reads TGTGCCAGTTACAGCGACGCAGAGCCCTCTAACTATGGCTACACCTTC. Encoded protein: CASYSDAEPSNYGYTF.

The J gene is TRBJ2-5, the V gene TRBV15, with 9 bases matching TRBD1. The CDR3 extends over 17 amino acids. Germline-derived CDR1 and CDR2 are LNHNV and YYDKDF (reference sequence). Losses at the gene ends were 3 bases for V and 5 bases for J; bases not matched to a gene: 13. The CDR3 region has the DNA TGTGCCACCAGCAGCCGGGACAGGGAAGAGGACAATGAGACCCAGTACTTC. It translates to CATSSRDREEDNETQYF.

Points on this clonotype: A junction end diverges from the germline sequence, so it may reflect a read error. The chain employs TRBV2 and TRBJ1-5, with D possibly TRBD1 on 6 matching bases. CDR3 size: 16 residues. Germline loops: CDR1 SNHLY, CDR2 FYNNEI. The CDR3 DNA reads TGTGCCAGCAGATTCGGGGGGCAATATAGCAATCAGCCCAAGCACTTT. Protein product: CASRFGGQYSNQPKHF.

The chain uses TRBV28 and TRBJ1-5; D remains unclear. The DNA end is more similar to TRBJ2-3, so the J call may be wrong. In germline, CDR1 is MDHEN, CDR2 SYDVKM. The CDR3 is 14 amino acids. CDR3 region: CASAIGDNNQPQYF. CDR3 bases: TGTGCAAGCGCCATCGGAGACAACAATCAGCCCCAGTATTTT.

This clonotype was seen ten or more times. The chain recombines TRBV6-2 or TRBV6-3 with TRBJ2-2; D not resolved. Trimming took off 1 base at V and 1 base at J, with 1 base between the two ends. Germline V gives CDR1 MNHEY, CDR2 SVGEGT. This CDR3 is built from 13 residues. DNA for the CDR3: TGTGCCAGCAGTTACTGGAACACCGGGGAGCTGTTTTTT. Its translation is CASSYWNTGELFF.

The chain combines TRBV12-3 or TRBV12-4 with TRBJ2-7, with D unresolved. This CDR3 has 12 amino acids. V was trimmed by 4 bases and J by 7 bases, leaving 11 bases between them. CDR3 in amino acids: CASSYAAKEQYF. In DNA form, the CDR3 reads TGTGCCAGCAGTTACGCCGCTAAGGAGCAGTACTTC.

As to this clonotype: A clone one base away is much larger, so this may be a read error. The chain employs TRBV29-1 and TRBJ2-1; possible D gene TRBD1, 5 bases. V lost 7 bases and J lost 0, with 16 bases in between. Germline lookup yields CDR1 SQVTM and CDR2 ANQGSEA. CDR3 size: 15 residues. CDR3 coding DNA: TGCAGCGCTGGCCAAGGACAAAGCTCCTACAATGAGCAGTTCTTC. Translation gives CSAGQGQSSYNEQFF.

This clonotype showed up many times. The gene calls are TRBV28 and TRBJ1-5; 8 bases match TRBD1. Germline V gives CDR1 MDHEN, CDR2 SYDVKM. The CDR3 runs to 15 residues. V lost 2 bases, J lost 6 bases, and 6 bases stayed unmatched. DNA of the CDR3: TGTGCCAGCAGTTTAGTGTCAGGGGGCGTTCAGCCCCAGCATTTT. It translates to CASSLVSGGVQPQHF.

Comments on this clonotype: This may be a read error, as it is one base from a much larger clone. This chain joins TRBV19 and TRBJ1-5; no definite D call. CDR1 LNHDA and CDR2 SQIVND come from the germline V gene (reference sequence). This CDR3 comprises 14 residues. Trimming shortened V by 6 bases and J by 3 bases, and 12 bases separated the two germline ends. CDR3 loop: CASRRHGYNQPQHF. The CDR3, as DNA: TGTGCCAGTAGGAGACATGGGTACAATCAGCCCCAGCATTTT.

Comment on this clonotype: Relative to the germline gene, one junction end is altered; a read error may explain this. This chain links TRBV19 with TRBJ1-5; no clear D gene. CDR3 length equals 14 residues. Germline-derived CDR1 and CDR2 are LNHDA and SQIVND (reference sequence). DNA of the CDR3: TGTACCAGCAGTATAAACATCCCCAATCAGCCCCAGCATTTT. Translating gives CTSSINIPNQPQHF.

In the case of this clonotype: The conserved closing phenylalanine or tryptophan is absent in this CDR3, likely reflecting a read error. The genes are TRBV4-1 and TRBJ2-1; D possibly corresponds to TRBD2 (6 bases). This CDR3 is 14 amino acids long. Germline loops: CDR1 MGHRA, CDR2 YSYEKL. The CDR3 loop is CSSSHEGGAKEQFL. The CDR3 DNA sequence: TGCTCCAGCAGCCACGAGGGAGGCGCCAAGGAGCAGTTCTTA.

This clonotype occurred many times. This rearrangement joins TRBV20-1 to TRBJ2-1, with unresolved D. This CDR3 has 11 amino acids. CDR1 and CDR2 from the germline V gene are DFQATT and SNEGSKA (reference sequence). The ends were cut back, 3 bases at V and 6 bases at J, with 6 bases in the middle. The CDR3 protein is CSASVFNEQFF. The CDR3 DNA sequence: TGCAGTGCTAGTGTTTTCAATGAGCAGTTCTTC.